This TCR beta chain was recorded in a study of T-cell reconstitution after alpha-beta-depleted transplantation in children. General observations from the study: Reports say that about two months after transplant, the alpha-beta T cells came out of several hundred graft clones that had expanded. At the one-year point after transplant, T-cell counts and TCRbeta diversity were found to come mostly from T cells that had been newly produced.

A library of TCRbeta sequences, prepared with unique molecular identifiers, was generated. TCRdb redid the calling of the PCR reads with MiXCR, one entry per CDR3 protein. The data contain some 300,000 distinct CDR3 sequences, 9.5% to 13% of them seen just once; the ten biggest clones take up roughly 7%. V lost 6 bases to trimming and J lost 1 base; unmatched junction nucleotides: 10. CDR3 size: 16 residues. The sample holds many counts of this clonotype. What it binds is not known. The genes are TRBV12-3 or TRBV12-4 and TRBJ2-3, with TRBD2 matching over 7 bases. Sequenced material: PBMCs, taken before TCRalphabeta/CD19-depleted stem cell transplant. This receptor was identified in a boy younger than two with acute myeloid leukemia, due to receive a stem cell transplant. Written as DNA, the CDR3 is TGTGCCAGCAGCCCCGGGGCCCTAGCGGGCACAGATACGCAGTATTTT. As protein: CASSPGALAGTDTQYF.